This passage covers 20 T cell receptor beta chains from one sample sequenced in a study of T cell changes during pregnancy in multiple sclerosis. Method: immunoSEQ multiplex PCR; TCRdb's copy keeps in-frame clones and lacks some. The table shows 50,000 to 60,000 clones, with about 87% occurring only once. The sample consisted of CD4+ T cells from peripheral blood mononuclear cells, taken in the first trimester of pregnancy. All receptors derive from a female donor with multiple sclerosis, enrolled in a pregnancy study.

In this sample, this clone turned up once. The genes are TRBV27 and TRBJ1-1, with D uncertain. The CDR3 is 12 residues long. Deletions cut 10 bases from V and 3 bases from J, with 12 bases between. Germline lookup yields CDR1 MNHEY and CDR2 SMNVEV (reference sequence). CDR3 coding DNA: TGTGCCACCAGGACCGCGGACACTGAAGCTTTCTTT. Its translation: CATRTADTEAFF.

V gene TRBV15 combines with J gene TRBJ2-2; 15 positions match TRBD2. With V trimmed by 2 bases and J by 4 bases, 5 bases remained unmatched. Germline loops: CDR1 LNHNV, CDR2 YYDKDF (reference sequence). The CDR3 is 18 residues long. The DNA for the CDR3 is TGTGCCACCAGCAGAATTGGACTAGCGGGAGGGAGCACCGGGGAGCTGTTTTTT. Its translation is CATSRIGLAGGSTGELFF.

The genes are TRBV4-1 and TRBJ2-1, with 7 positions matching TRBD1. The trim removed 2 bases at V and 0 bases at J, leaving 7 bases unmatched. The CDR3 sequence is 17 residues long. The germline CDR1 and CDR2 sequences are MGHRA and YSYEKL. CDR3 amino acids: CASSQTPRTGSYNEQFF. Here the CDR3 DNA reads TGCGCCAGCAGCCAAACTCCTCGGACAGGCTCCTACAATGAGCAGTTCTTC.

V is TRBV9 and J is TRBJ2-1, with 9 bases fitting TRBD2. The CDR3 covers 18 residues. Germline V gives CDR1 SGDLS, CDR2 YYNGEE. J gave up 9 bases and V 3 bases, and 19 bases lay outside the gene matches. CDR3 sequence (DNA): TGTGCCAGCAGCGCTTCCGGAGCTAGCGGGAAGGTCCAGGCTGAGCAGTTCTTC. Translated: CASSASGASGKVQAEQFF.

The rearrangement links TRBV15 to TRBJ2-3, with 9 positions matching TRBD1. The CDR3 runs to 16 residues. CDR1 is LNHNV, CDR2 YYDKDF, per germline (reference sequence). The V and J ends lost 7 bases and 1 base, in that order; junction bases with no gene match: 9. In DNA, the CDR3 is TGTGCCACCACCAAAGACAGGGGGATAGGCACAGATACGCAGTATTTT. The encoded protein is CATTKDRGIGTDTQYF.

This chain joins TRBV5-6 and TRBJ2-5; possible D gene TRBD2, 5 bases. Germline V gene data show CDR1 as SGHDT and CDR2 as YYEEEE. There are 14 residues in the CDR3. Trimming pared 1 base from V and 0 bases from J, leaving 7 bases between. In DNA, the CDR3 is TGTGCCAGCAGCTTGCGGGGAAACCAAGAGACCCAGTACTTC. The encoded protein is CASSLRGNQETQYF.

This chain connects TRBV7-8 to TRBJ2-2; D uncertain. The V and J ends lost 4 bases and 0 bases respectively, with 12 bases between them. Germline CDR1 is SGHVS and CDR2 is FQNEAQ. The CDR3 loop spans 16 amino acids. The CDR3 nucleotides read TGTGCCAGCAGCTCTAACTACGGCTCGAACACCGGGGAGCTGTTTTTT. Protein sequence: CASSSNYGSNTGELFF.

The chain carries TRBV5-1 and TRBJ2-1, with 9 positions matching TRBD2. Trimming at V came to 4 bases and at J to 4 bases, leaving 6 bases not matched to a gene. The CDR3 spans 15 residues. Germline V CDR1 and CDR2: SGHRS, YFSETQ. The CDR3 DNA sequence: TGCGCCAGCAGCCCCTTAGCGGGGGCATACAATGAGCAGTTCTTC. It codes for CASSPLAGAYNEQFF. The full variable domain, its missing parts supplied by reference TRBV5-1 and TRBJ2-1, is KAGVTQTPRYLIKTRGQQVTLSCSPISGHRSVSWYQQTPGQGLQFLFEYFSETQRNKGNFPGRFSGRQFSNSRSEMNVSTLELGDSALYLCASSPLAGAYNEQFFGPGTRLTVL.

The chain employs TRBV7-2 and TRBJ2-1; D might be TRBD2 (6 bases). Germline CDR1 SGHTA, CDR2 FQGNSA. The CDR3 contains 12 residues. The V and J ends lost 6 bases and 8 bases respectively, with 11 bases between them. CDR3 DNA sequence: TGTGCCAGCAGGCGGATAGCGGATGAGCAGTTCTTC. It is translated as CASRRIADEQFF.

V usage is TRBV5-1 and J usage is TRBJ2-5, with 10 bases lining up with TRBD2. Germline V gene sequence: CDR1 SGHRS, CDR2 YFSETQ. The CDR3 extends over 15 amino acids. Trimming at V came to 2 bases and at J to 4 bases, leaving 5 bases not matched to a gene. The CDR3 nucleotides are TGCGCCAGCAGCTTTAGCGGGGGGTACCGAGAGACCCAGTACTTC. Protein: CASSFSGGYRETQYF.

The rearrangement uses TRBV6-1 and TRBJ2-7, with 7 bases lining up with TRBD2. The CDR3 has 15 residues. Per germline, CDR1 MNHNS and CDR2 SASEGT. The V and J ends lost 4 bases and 4 bases, in that order; junction bases with no gene match: 10. The CDR3 spells CASSAVGLRGYEQYF. The CDR3 DNA is TGTGCCAGCAGTGCCGTCGGGTTGCGGGGGTACGAGCAGTACTTC.

The chain couples TRBV4-3 to TRBJ2-7; TRBD1 is a possible D gene (6 bases). The CDR3 totals 17 residues. Germline V CDR1 and CDR2: LGHNA, YSLEER. The V gene lost 0 bases and the J gene lost 0 bases, with 15 bases spanning the gap. CDR3 amino acids: CASSQDSRQGYSYEQYF. The DNA for the CDR3 is TGCGCCAGCAGCCAAGATAGTCGGCAGGGGTACTCCTACGAGCAGTACTTC.

This chain links TRBV6-1 with TRBJ2-6, with 8 nucleotides matching TRBD1. The CDR3 runs to 19 residues. From germline, CDR1 is MNHNS and CDR2 SASEGT. V lost 0 bases to trimming and J lost 2 bases; unmatched junction nucleotides: 9. The CDR3 coding sequence is TGTGCCAGCAGTGAAGCAGGCCCAGGGGGCGTCACTGGGGCCAACGTCCTGACTTTC. Translated: CASSEAGPGGVTGANVLTF.

The chain links TRBV11-2 to TRBJ1-1; the match to TRBD1 covers 8 bases. The CDR3 sequence is 15 residues long. The trim removed 5 bases at V and 1 base at J, leaving 6 bases unmatched. From germline, CDR1 is SGHAT and CDR2 FQNNGV. The CDR3 protein is CASSPRDRPNTEAFF. The CDR3 bases are TGTGCCAGCAGCCCCCGGGACAGGCCGAACACTGAAGCTTTCTTT.

This clone was seen just once. The genes are TRBV30 and TRBJ2-5; TRBD2 might be the D (6 bases). Germline assignment: CDR1 GTSNPN and CDR2 SVGIG (reference sequence). Deletions cut 2 bases from V and 5 bases from J, with 9 bases between. This CDR3 is 12 amino acids long. The CDR3 reads CAWSWGEETQYF. The CDR3 DNA is TGTGCCTGGAGTTGGGGGGAGGAGACCCAGTACTTC.

V usage is TRBV6-5 and J usage is TRBJ2-7, with TRBD1 identical over 7 bases. This CDR3 is 16 amino acids long. V was pared by 0 bases and J by 0 bases, with 5 bases of the junction left unmatched. The germline V gene has CDR1 MNHEY and CDR2 SVGAGI. The CDR3 DNA reads TGTGCCAGCAGTTACTCGACAGGGACGAGCTCCTACGAGCAGTACTTC. It codes for CASSYSTGTSSYEQYF.

The rearrangement joins TRBV2 to TRBJ1-1; 8 bases fit TRBD1. The CDR3 sequence is 15 residues long. The ends lost 6 bases at V and 2 bases at J; junction bases unmatched: 8. Germline CDR1 and CDR2: SNHLY and FYNNEI. The CDR3 loop reads CASRERTGGNTEAFF. The CDR3 nucleotides are TGTGCCAGCAGGGAACGAACAGGGGGAAACACTGAAGCTTTCTTT.

V and J are TRBV30 and TRBJ2-5, with D hard to call. The germline V gene has CDR1 GTSNPN and CDR2 SVGIG (reference sequence). Trimming cost V 2 bases and J 5 bases, with 9 bases left between them. The CDR3 has 12 residues. The CDR3 sequence is CAWSPGLETQYF. In DNA, the CDR3 is TGTGCCTGGAGTCCCGGGTTGGAGACCCAGTACTTC.

The genes are TRBV7-2 and TRBJ2-1; 11 bases match TRBD2. V shed 3 bases and J 9 bases; nucleotides not matched to a gene: 7. CDR1 is SGHTA, CDR2 FQGNSA, per germline. The CDR3 extends over 15 amino acids. CDR3 in amino acids: CASSLVVAGGSEQFF. DNA of the CDR3: TGTGCCAGCAGCTTGGTGGTAGCGGGAGGGAGTGAGCAGTTCTTC.

The V gene is TRBV2, the J gene TRBJ1-5; the D is unclear. This CDR3 region has 15 residues. Trimming shortened V by 1 base and J by 4 bases, and 11 bases separated the two germline ends. Germline-derived CDR1 and CDR2 are SNHLY and FYNNEI. The CDR3 coding sequence is TGTGCCAGCAGTGAAGGTAGCAGCATGAATCAGCCCCAGCATTTT. It specifies CASSEGSSMNQPQHF.